The entry below describes one T cell receptor beta chain. Its matching antigen is unknown. This library used about 360 ng RNA and molecular barcoded adaptors spanning alpha/delta and beta/gamma chains. TCRdb reanalysed the reads using MiXCR and keeps one entry per CDR3 protein. The sample records some 80,000 distinct CDR3 sequences, 10% to 15% being singletons. The entry originates in a study of read filtering for tumor transcriptome and immune sequencing. Overall study: RNA-seq yielded only roughly 75 to 1,300 TCR reads, IR-seq about 4 to 10.27 million.

General study findings and limits: In IR-seq, single-read clonotypes were around 85% of clonotypes but around 3.2% of reads. IR-seq and RNA-seq agreed better without single-read clonotypes.

Sampling of bone marrow took place during active disease in every patient. Specimen: a population of CD138-negative cells sorted from bone marrow. This receptor was obtained from a donor aged 40 or older with multiple myeloma.

In nucleotides, the CDR3 is TGTGCCAGCAGTTACGACACCGGGACCCCGGTCACCTTC. This codes for CASSYDTGTPVTF. The V and J genes are TRBV6-5 and TRBJ1-2; D perhaps matches TRBD1 (5 bases). Germline V lookup: CDR1 MNHEY, CDR2 SVGAGI. This CDR3 has 13 residues. V lost 2 bases, J lost 13 bases, and 17 bases lay in between.